Following are 2 T cell receptor beta chains from one sample sequenced in a study of shared clonotypes between healthy human individuals. The table came from immunoSEQ multiplex PCR; TCRdb's copy has only in-frame clones and leaves some out. The data hold hundreds of thousands of clones, with approximately 95% observed a single time. Naive-designated CD8 cells lacked CD45RO, were positively enriched for CCR7, and omitted terminally differentiated effector memory CD45RA+ cells. Input material: naive CD8+ T cells sorted from blood. The source is a woman aged 25 to 39 in good health.

This clone was observed a few times. The chain carries TRBV4-1 and TRBJ1-5, with D possibly matching TRBD1 (5 bases). The germline V gene has CDR1 MGHRA and CDR2 YSYEKL. The CDR3 loop spans 13 amino acids. Trimming took off 6 bases at V and 3 bases at J, with 9 bases between the two ends. CDR3 coding DNA: TGCGCCAGCAGGGCAGGGCTCAATCAGCCCCAGCATTTT. This translates into CASRAGLNQPQHF.

This clone has just a few counts. This chain links TRBV5-6 with TRBJ1-2; 10 bases are shared with TRBD1. The CDR3 has 13 residues. Unmatched junction bases numbered 2, after V lost 3 bases and J lost 6 bases. CDR1 is SGHDT and CDR2 is YYEEEE in the germline V gene. The CDR3 nucleotides read TGTGCCAGCAGCTATGGACAGGGGGATGGCTACACCTTC. Encoded protein: CASSYGQGDGYTF.